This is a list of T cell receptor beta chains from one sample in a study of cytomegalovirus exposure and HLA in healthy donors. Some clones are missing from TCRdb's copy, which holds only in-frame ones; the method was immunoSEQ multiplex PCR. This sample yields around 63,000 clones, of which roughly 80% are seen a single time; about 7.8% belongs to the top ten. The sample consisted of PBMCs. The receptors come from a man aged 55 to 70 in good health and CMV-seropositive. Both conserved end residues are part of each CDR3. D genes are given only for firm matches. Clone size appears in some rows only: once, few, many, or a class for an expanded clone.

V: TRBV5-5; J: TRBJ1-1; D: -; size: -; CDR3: CASSFIGDNTEAFF; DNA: TGTGCCAGCAGCTTTATAGGGGATAACACTGAAGCTTTCTTT
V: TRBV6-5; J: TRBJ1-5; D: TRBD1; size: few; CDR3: CASIYSDRGNQPQHF; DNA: TGTGCCAGCATCTACTCCGACAGGGGGAATCAGCCCCAGCATTTT
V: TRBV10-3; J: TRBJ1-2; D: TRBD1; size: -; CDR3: CAISRQGNAYGYTF; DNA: TGTGCCATCAGCCGACAGGGGAACGCCTATGGCTACACCTTC
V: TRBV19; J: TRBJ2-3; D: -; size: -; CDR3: CASSIYQGTDTQYF; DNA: TGTGCCAGTAGTATCTATCAGGGCACAGATACGCAGTATTTT
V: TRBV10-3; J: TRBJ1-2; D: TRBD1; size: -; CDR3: CAIRGQGADGYTF; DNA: TGTGCCATCCGGGGACAGGGGGCAGATGGCTACACCTTC
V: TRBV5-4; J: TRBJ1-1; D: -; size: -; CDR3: CASSLVGGVEDTEAFF; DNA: TGTGCCAGCAGCTTGGTGGGCGGGGTTGAGGACACTGAAGCTTTCTTT
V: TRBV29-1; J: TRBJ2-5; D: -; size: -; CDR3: CSVERGAEETQYF; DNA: TGCAGCGTTGAACGGGGAGCTGAAGAGACCCAGTACTTC
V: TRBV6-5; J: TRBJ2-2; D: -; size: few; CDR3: CASNREFSAGELFF; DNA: TGTGCCAGCAACCGGGAGTTCTCGGCCGGGGAGCTGTTTTTT
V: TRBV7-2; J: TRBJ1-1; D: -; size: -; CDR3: CASSLRTVVMNTEAFF; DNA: TGTGCCAGCAGCCTTCGGACAGTCGTCATGAACACTGAAGCTTTCTTT
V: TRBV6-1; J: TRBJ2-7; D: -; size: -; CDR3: CASSENEGGVYEQYF; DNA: TGTGCCAGCAGTGAAAACGAGGGGGGGGTGTACGAGCAGTACTTC
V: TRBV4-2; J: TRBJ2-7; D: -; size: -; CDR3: CASSQVTGRPYEQYF; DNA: TGTGCCAGCAGCCAAGTTACAGGGCGCCCCTACGAGCAGTACTTC
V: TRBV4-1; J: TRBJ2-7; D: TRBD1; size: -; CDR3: CASSPPPGTGFGEQYF; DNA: TGCGCCAGCAGCCCACCGCCGGGGACAGGGTTCGGCGAGCAGTACTTC
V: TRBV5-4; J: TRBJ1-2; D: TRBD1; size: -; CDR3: CASSLAAGGDGYTF; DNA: TGTGCCAGCAGCTTGGCCGCAGGGGGCGACGGCTACACCTTC
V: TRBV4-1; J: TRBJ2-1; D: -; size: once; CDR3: CASSRSGGTTSYNEQFF; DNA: TGCGCCAGCAGCCGCAGTGGCGGTACCACCTCCTACAATGAGCAGTTCTTC
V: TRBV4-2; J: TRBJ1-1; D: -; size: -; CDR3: CASSRTGSTEAFF; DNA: TGTGCCAGCAGCCGAACAGGGAGTACTGAAGCTTTCTTT
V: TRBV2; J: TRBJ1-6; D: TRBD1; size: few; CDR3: CASSTLRDSNSPLHF; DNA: TGTGCCAGCAGCACTCTTCGGGACAGTAATTCACCCCTCCACTTT
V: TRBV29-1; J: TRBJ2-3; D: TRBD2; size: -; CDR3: CSVKRTSGTTSTDTQYF; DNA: TGCAGCGTAAAAAGGACTAGCGGGACCACTAGCACAGATACGCAGTATTTT
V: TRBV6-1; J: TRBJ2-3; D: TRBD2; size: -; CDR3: CASSERIELAGTDTQYF; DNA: TGTGCCAGCAGTGAAAGAATTGAGCTAGCGGGCACAGATACGCAGTATTTT
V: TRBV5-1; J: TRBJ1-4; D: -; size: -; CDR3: CASSLETTSSPERNEKLFF; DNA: TGCGCCAGCAGCTTGGAGACCACCTCTAGTCCAGAACGTAATGAAAAACTGTTTTTT
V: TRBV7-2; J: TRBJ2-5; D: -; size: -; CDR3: CASSLGVRETQYF; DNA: TGTGCCAGCAGCTTGGGAGTTCGGGAGACCCAGTACTTC
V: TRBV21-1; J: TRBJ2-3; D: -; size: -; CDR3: CASSDWTGTKIRDTQYF; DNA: TGTGCCAGCAGCGACTGGACAGGGACCAAAATCAGAGATACGCAGTATTTT
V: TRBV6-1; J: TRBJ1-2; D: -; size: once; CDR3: CASNSGWNYGYTF; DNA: TGTGCCAGCAACTCAGGGTGGAACTATGGCTACACCTTC
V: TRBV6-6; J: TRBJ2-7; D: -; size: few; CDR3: CASRGGTSYEQYF; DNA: TGTGCCAGCCGAGGCGGGACTTCCTACGAGCAGTACTTC
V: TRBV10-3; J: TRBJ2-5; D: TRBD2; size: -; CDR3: CAISAGGWGETQYF; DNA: TGTGCCATCTCAGCGGGAGGGTGGGGAGAGACCCAGTACTTC
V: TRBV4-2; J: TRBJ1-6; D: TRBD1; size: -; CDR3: CASSQYGTGGSTGSYNSPLHF; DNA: TGTGCCAGCAGTCAATACGGGACAGGGGGCAGCACGGGCTCCTATAATTCACCCCTCCACTTT
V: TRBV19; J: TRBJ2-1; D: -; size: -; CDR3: CASSIGAYNEQFF; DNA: TGTGCCAGTAGTATAGGAGCGTACAATGAGCAGTTCTTC
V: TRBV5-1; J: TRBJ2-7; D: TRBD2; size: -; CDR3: CASSSGTSGRTSYEQYF; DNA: TGCGCCAGCAGCTCTGGGACTAGCGGGAGGACCTCCTACGAGCAGTACTTC
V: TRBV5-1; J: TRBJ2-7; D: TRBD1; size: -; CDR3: CASSPGQGDEQYF; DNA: TGCGCCAGCAGCCCTGGACAGGGTGACGAGCAGTACTTC
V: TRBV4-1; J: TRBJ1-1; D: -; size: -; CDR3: CASSQGPGDPNTEAFF; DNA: TGCGCCAGCAGCCAGGGGCCGGGGGATCCGAACACTGAAGCTTTCTTT
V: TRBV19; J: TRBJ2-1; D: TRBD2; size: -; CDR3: CASTSGLAGLNEQFF; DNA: TGTGCCAGTACCTCGGGACTAGCGGGTCTTAATGAGCAGTTCTTC
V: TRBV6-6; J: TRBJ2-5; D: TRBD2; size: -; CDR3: CASSWVGREQYF; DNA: TGTGCCAGCAGTTGGGTGGGGAGGGAGCAGTACTTC
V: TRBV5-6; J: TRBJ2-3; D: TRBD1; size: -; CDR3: CASSFGQGYSSDTQYF; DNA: TGTGCCAGCAGCTTTGGACAGGGGTACAGCTCAGATACGCAGTATTTT
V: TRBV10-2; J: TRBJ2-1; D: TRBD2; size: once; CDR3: CASSKGLAGLGEQFF; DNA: TGCGCCAGCAGCAAGGGACTAGCGGGGCTGGGTGAGCAGTTCTTC
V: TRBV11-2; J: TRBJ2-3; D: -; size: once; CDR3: CASSWSTDTQYF; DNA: TGTGCCAGCAGCTGGAGTACAGATACGCAGTATTTT